The 17 T cell receptor beta chains below come from one sample, sequenced in a study of blood T cell repertoires in COVID-19. Some clones are missing from TCRdb's copy, which holds only in-frame ones; the method was immunoSEQ multiplex PCR. The top ten clones hold about 7.2% of a sample with roughly 150,000 clones, around 83% of them seen once. The sequencing sample was made of peripheral blood. The receptors originated from a woman aged 50 to 65 in a cohort sampled during active or convalescent COVID-19.

V gene TRBV10-2 combines with J gene TRBJ1-6, with D possibly being TRBD1 (5 bases). Between the trimmed V and J ends, which lost 6 bases and 5 bases, there was a span of 5 bases. The CDR3 consists of 12 residues. Germline V lookup: CDR1 WSHSY, CDR2 SAAADI. In DNA form, the CDR3 reads TGCGCCAGCAGCAGGGATAATTCACCCCTCCACTTT. It yields the protein CASSRDNSPLHF.

The V and J genes are TRBV19 and TRBJ1-4; D call uncertain. The CDR3 has 15 residues. Germline CDR1 reads LNHDA; CDR2 reads SQIVND (reference sequence). Trimming pared 4 bases from V and 2 bases from J, leaving 11 bases between. CDR3 nucleotides: TGTGCCAGTAGTAAACGCTCCTACACTAATGAAAAACTGTTTTTT. Translation gives CASSKRSYTNEKLFF.

The chain is built from TRBV30 and TRBJ1-5; D is unresolved. Per the germline V gene, CDR1 is GTSNPN and CDR2 is SVGIG (reference sequence). V shed 3 bases and J shed 3 bases, with 9 bases lying between them. The CDR3 has 13 residues. The CDR3 sequence is CAWSAGVNQPQHF. The CDR3 bases are TGTGCCTGGAGCGCCGGGGTCAATCAGCCCCAGCATTTT.

The rearrangement joins TRBV27 to TRBJ1-1; no clear D gene. Trimming pared 3 bases from V and 4 bases from J, leaving 9 bases between. Germline V CDR1 and CDR2: MNHEY, SMNVEV (reference sequence). This CDR3 has 13 amino acids. This CDR3 reads CASSLGVGTEAFF. The CDR3 DNA reads TGTGCCAGCAGTTTGGGCGTCGGCACTGAAGCTTTCTTT.

Of note for this clone: Other nucleotide sequences in the sample specify the same CDR3. V gene TRBV27 combines with J gene TRBJ2-7; maybe TRBD1 (5 bases). CDR1 is MNHEY and CDR2 is SMNVEV in the germline V gene (reference sequence). The germline V and J ends were trimmed by 2 bases and 1 base, with 6 bases remaining between them. The CDR3 length is 13 residues. The CDR3 nucleotides read TGTGCCAGCAGTTTACCAGGGTCCTACGAGCAGTACTTC. Its protein product is CASSLPGSYEQYF.

This chain joins TRBV5-4 and TRBJ1-1, with 12 nucleotides matching TRBD1. Looked up from germline, CDR1 is SGHNT and CDR2 is YYREEE (reference sequence). Unmatched junction bases numbered 11, after V lost 2 bases and J lost 6 bases. The CDR3 spans 17 residues. The CDR3 DNA is TGTGCCAGCAGCTTTCGGGGACAGGGGGCTCCTAACGCTGAAGCTTTCTTT. It translates to CASSFRGQGAPNAEAFF.

The V and J genes are TRBV6-1 and TRBJ1-1, with TRBD1 matching over 9 bases. Germline CDR1 reads MNHNS; CDR2 reads SASEGT. The J segment lost 5 bases and the V segment lost 2 bases, leaving 9 bases of the junction unmatched. The CDR3 covers 16 residues. The CDR3 region has the DNA TGTGCCAGCAGTGAACGGGGGACAGGGTCTGGGACTGAAGCTTTCTTT. It translates to CASSERGTGSGTEAFF.

The chain links TRBV7-9 to TRBJ1-5; perhaps TRBD1 as D (5 bases). This CDR3 spans 15 amino acids. From germline, CDR1 is SEHNR and CDR2 FQNEAQ (reference sequence). Trimming cost V 5 bases and J 0 bases, with 11 bases left between them. DNA for the CDR3: TGTGCCAGCAGCCCCCAGGGAAATAGCAATCAGCCCCAGCATTTT. Translated, it gives CASSPQGNSNQPQHF.

CDR3 nucleotides: TGTGCCAGTAGTTCAGGCCAGCCCCAGCATTTT. Protein: CASSSGQPQHF. The chain combines TRBV19 with TRBJ1-5; D not resolved. This CDR3 has 11 residues. Trimming left V 5 bases short and J 7 bases short, with 6 bases between. From germline, CDR1 is LNHDA and CDR2 SQIVND (reference sequence).

The chain has TRBV6-4 and TRBJ2-1; weak D call: TRBD1 (7 bases). The germline V gene has CDR1 MRHNA and CDR2 SNTAGT. The CDR3 runs 13 residues. Between the trimmed V and J ends, which lost 4 bases and 9 bases, there was a span of 13 bases. CDR3 bases: TGTGCCAGCAGTGCGGACAGGAGGGGTGAGCAGTTCTTC. It yields the protein CASSADRRGEQFF.

J is TRBJ2-5 and V is TRBV11-2, with a weak D call TRBD2 (6 bases). The CDR3 spans 16 residues. Trimming left V 4 bases short and J 4 bases short, with 19 bases between. The germline gives CDR1 SGHAT, CDR2 FQNNGV. The CDR3 reads CASSSDTGGAGETQYF. DNA for the CDR3: TGTGCCAGCAGCTCAGACACTGGCGGGGCGGGAGAGACCCAGTACTTC.

Comments on this clone: The sample holds other DNA sequences that translate to the same CDR3. The rearrangement uses TRBV27 and TRBJ2-7; 7 bases fit TRBD1. Germline V gives CDR1 MNHEY, CDR2 SMNVEV (reference sequence). The CDR3 length is 13 residues. Trimming removed 3 bases from V and 2 bases from J; junction bases left unmatched: 1. CDR3 DNA: TGTGCCAGCAGTTTGACAGGGACCTACGAGCAGTACTTC. It encodes CASSLTGTYEQYF.

The chain joins TRBV6-2 or TRBV6-3 to TRBJ2-3, with D maybe TRBD2 (7 bases). Trimming took off 4 bases at V and 2 bases at J, with 10 bases between the two ends. The CDR3 contains 14 residues. The germline V gene has CDR1 MNHEY and CDR2 SVGEGT. CDR3 residues: CASSSGGHTDTQYF. The DNA for the CDR3 is TGTGCCAGCAGTTCGGGGGGCCACACAGATACGCAGTATTTT.

This clone was detected a few times. The gene calls are TRBV6-5 and TRBJ1-3, with a tentative D call TRBD1 (6 bases). Trimming took 0 bases from V and 4 from J, leaving 10 bases between them. CDR1 is MNHEY and CDR2 is SVGAGI in the germline V gene. The CDR3 sequence is 15 residues long. CDR3 coding DNA: TGTGCCAGCAGTTACTCCCCAGGGGACGGAAACACCATATATTTT. It encodes CASSYSPGDGNTIYF.

The CDR3 region has the DNA TGTGCCATCCAGGACAGGGTAAAGACTGAAGCTTTCTTT. Translating it yields CAIQDRVKTEAFF. This rearrangement joins TRBV19 to TRBJ1-1, with TRBD1 identical over 8 bases. The CDR3 has 13 residues. Germline lookup yields CDR1 LNHDA and CDR2 SQIVND (reference sequence). V was clipped by 10 bases and J by 5 bases; unmatched bases: 9.

This chain uses TRBV15 with TRBJ1-3; TRBD1 aligns across 9 bases. The V and J ends lost 2 bases and 3 bases, in that order; junction bases with no gene match: 5. Germline V CDR1 and CDR2: LNHNV, YYDKDF (reference sequence). The CDR3 covers 16 residues. The CDR3 DNA reads TGTGCCACCAGCAGACCGGACAGGGGTGATGGAAACACCATATATTTT. Translated: CATSRPDRGDGNTIYF.

The rearrangement joins TRBV2 to TRBJ1-5; D gene uncertain. CDR3 length: 14 amino acids. Trimming took 4 bases from V and 0 from J, leaving 7 bases between them. Germline values: CDR1 SNHLY, CDR2 FYNNEI. CDR3 DNA sequence: TGTGCCAGCAGTGTTTTGAGTAGCAATCAGCCCCAGCATTTT. This encodes CASSVLSSNQPQHF.